One sample yielded the 21 T cell receptor beta chains listed below, sequenced in a study of blood T cell repertoires in COVID-19. The repertoire was sequenced with immunoSEQ multiplex PCR; TCRdb's copy has only in-frame clones and lacks some. The table includes under 250,000 clones, almost 85% detected once. What was sequenced was PBMCs or T cells enriched from blood (not recorded which). These TCRs come from a woman in her 50s with acute COVID-19.

This clone occurred a few times. V and J are TRBV5-8 and TRBJ2-7; the match to TRBD1 covers 8 bases. With V trimmed by 4 bases and J by 5 bases, 11 bases remained unmatched. The CDR3 is made up of 15 amino acids. Germline values: CDR1 SGHTS, CDR2 YDEGEE. The CDR3 DNA reads TGTGCCAGCAGCCTGGGACAGGCTGGAGGTAACGAGCAGTACTTC. Its protein is CASSLGQAGGNEQYF.

This chain uses TRBV19 with TRBJ1-2; 8 bases match TRBD1. The CDR3 covers 15 residues. CDR1 is LNHDA and CDR2 is SQIVND in the germline V gene (reference sequence). V lost 4 bases to trimming and J lost 4 bases; unmatched junction nucleotides: 8. This chain's CDR3 is CASSTQGGNAYGYTF. CDR3 sequence (DNA): TGTGCCAGTAGTACACAGGGGGGGAACGCCTATGGCTACACCTTC. Full variable domain (remainder filled in from reference TRBV19 and TRBJ1-2): DGGITQSPKYLFRKEGQNVTLSCEQNLNHDAMYWYRQDPGQGLRLIYYSQIVNDFQKGDIAEGYSVSREKKESFPLTVTSAQKNPTAFYLCASSTQGGNAYGYTFGSGTRLTVV.

The chain couples TRBV6-1 to TRBJ2-3; TRBD2 aligns across 9 bases. Trimming took 2 bases from V and 0 from J; bases not matched to a gene: 6. There are 17 residues in the CDR3. Germline loops: CDR1 MNHNS, CDR2 SASEGT. Here the CDR3 reads CASSERRGGGSTDTQYF. CDR3 in DNA: TGTGCCAGCAGTGAACGGCGGGGGGGAGGTAGCACAGATACGCAGTATTTT.

This clone occurred once. The gene calls are TRBV4-2 and TRBJ2-3; 9 nucleotides agree with TRBD2. Germline CDR1 is LGHNA and CDR2 is YNFKEQ. V lost 1 base, J lost 3 bases, and 5 bases stayed unmatched. The length of the CDR3 is 16 residues. CDR3 sequence reads: CASSQVSGGPTDTQYF. The CDR3 DNA sequence: TGTGCCAGCAGCCAAGTAAGCGGGGGGCCAACAGATACGCAGTATTTT.

The V gene is TRBV3-1 (or the pseudogene TRBV3-2), the J gene TRBJ1-2; TRBD1 agrees at 7 bases. Germline CDR1 reads LGHDT; CDR2 reads YNNKEL (reference sequence). The CDR3 sequence is 14 residues long. The junction had 6 bases not matched to a gene; V was cut back by 3 bases and J by 5 bases. The DNA for the CDR3 is TGTGCCAGCAGCCAGGGACAGTTGGGGTATGGCTACACCTTC. Translating it yields CASSQGQLGYGYTF.

The V gene is TRBV7-3, the J gene TRBJ2-7, with TRBD1 identical over 12 bases. The trim removed 5 bases at V and 5 bases at J, leaving 7 bases unmatched. CDR3 length equals 15 residues. Looked up from germline, CDR1 is SGHTA and CDR2 is FQGTGA. The CDR3 coding sequence is TGTGCCAGCAGCAGAGCCGGGACAGGGGGCCACGAGCAGTACTTC. It encodes CASSRAGTGGHEQYF.

The chain employs TRBV30 and TRBJ2-2; 9 bases are a match to TRBD2. The germline gives CDR1 GTSNPN, CDR2 SVGIG (reference sequence). The CDR3 has 15 residues. Germline trimming cut 7 bases from V and 6 bases from J; bases unmatched to any gene: 12. CDR3 coding DNA: TGTGCCTCCAGCTGGGCGGGGGGGCAGGCCGGGGAGCTGTTTTTT. Its protein product is CASSWAGGQAGELFF.

This clone came up once. The chain carries TRBV11-2 and TRBJ1-1; D is possibly TRBD1 (6 bases). V was trimmed by 3 bases and J by 8 bases, leaving 16 bases between them. The CDR3 sequence is 14 residues long. The germline V gene encodes CDR1 SGHAT and CDR2 FQNNGV. The CDR3: CASSFALGGLEAFF. As DNA, the CDR3 is TGTGCCAGCAGCTTTGCACTGGGGGGGCTCGAAGCTTTCTTT.

The V call is TRBV2, the J call TRBJ1-2; perhaps TRBD1 as D (6 bases). V was shortened by 6 bases and J by 0 bases, with 11 bases between the two germline ends. CDR3 length: 14 residues. Germline V CDR1 and CDR2: SNHLY, FYNNEI. CDR3 protein: CASRRDTTNYGYTF. The DNA for the CDR3 is TGTGCCAGCAGGAGGGACACGACTAACTATGGCTACACCTTC.

The chain links TRBV7-9 to TRBJ1-1; weak D call: TRBD1 (5 bases). The CDR3 is 15 residues long. The ends were cut back, 4 bases at V and 4 bases at J, with 16 bases in the middle. Germline assignment: CDR1 SEHNR and CDR2 FQNEAQ (reference sequence). This CDR3 is CASSSVMGRGTEAFF. The CDR3 DNA follows: TGTGCCAGCAGCTCCGTCATGGGGAGGGGCACTGAAGCTTTCTTT.

This chain joins TRBV11-2 and TRBJ2-6, with 11 positions matching TRBD1. J lost 3 bases, V lost 5 bases, and 6 bases had no gene match. The CDR3 sequence is 17 residues long. Per the germline V gene, CDR1 is SGHAT and CDR2 is FQNNGV. The CDR3: CASSTRTGGRGANVLTF. The CDR3 DNA sequence: TGTGCCAGCAGCACCAGGACAGGGGGCCGTGGGGCCAACGTCCTGACTTTC.

For this clone: Compared with germline, one end of the junction differs, possibly owing to a read error. This chain links TRBV7-7 with TRBJ1-5, with D perhaps matching TRBD1 (5 bases). Per the germline V gene, CDR1 is SSHAT and CDR2 is FNYEAQ (reference sequence). The CDR3 length is 20 residues. The CDR3 DNA follows: TGTGCTAGCAGCTTAGTATGCCGAGACCCGAGACAGAATAGCAATCAGCCCCAGCATTTT. Protein: CASSLVCRDPRQNSNQPQHF.

This clone was picked up one time. The chain has TRBV4-1 and TRBJ1-5; D is possibly TRBD1 (5 bases). Trimming took off 0 bases at V and 5 bases at J, with 11 bases between the two ends. This CDR3 spans 15 amino acids. Germline CDR1 is MGHRA and CDR2 is YSYEKL. CDR3 DNA sequence: TGCGCCAGCAGCCAAGATCCCGGGGGTCATCAGCCCCAGCATTTT. Translating gives CASSQDPGGHQPQHF.

The J gene is TRBJ1-2, the V gene TRBV10-3, with 7 nucleotides matching TRBD1. The CDR3 runs 13 residues. Germline CDR1 ENHRY, CDR2 SYGVKD. The V segment lost 6 bases and the J segment 4 bases; nucleotides outside the gene matches: 5. DNA for the CDR3: TGTGCCATCAGAGAGACAGGGTCCTATGGCTACACCTTC. As protein: CAIRETGSYGYTF.

The CDR3: CSVGSSQDGNQPQHF. In nucleotides, the CDR3 is TGCAGCGTCGGGAGTAGTCAGGACGGCAATCAGCCCCAGCATTTT. The chain is built from TRBV29-1 and TRBJ1-5; D not resolved. Germline V gene sequence: CDR1 SQVTM, CDR2 ANQGSEA. The ends were cut back, 6 bases at V and 2 bases at J, with 17 bases in the middle. The CDR3 loop spans 15 amino acids.

This clone appeared once. The chain has TRBV7-2 and TRBJ2-1; 9 nucleotides match TRBD2. The CDR3 spans 15 residues. Germline CDR1 is SGHTA and CDR2 is FQGNSA. V lost 4 bases and J lost 8; bases outside the gene matches: 9. The CDR3 DNA follows: TGTGCCAGCAGCTCATATAGCGGGGGAAGCTATGAGCAGTTCTTC. Encoded protein: CASSSYSGGSYEQFF.

This chain connects TRBV7-2 to TRBJ2-7, with D unclear. The CDR3 has 15 residues. Trimming left V 1 base short and J 6 bases short, with 16 bases between. In germline, CDR1 is SGHTA, CDR2 FQGNSA. This CDR3 reads CASSLEAGSPGEQYF. CDR3 DNA sequence: TGTGCCAGCAGCTTAGAGGCCGGGTCGCCCGGCGAGCAGTACTTC.

The chain carries TRBV12-3 or TRBV12-4 and TRBJ1-5; D is unresolved. V gave up 3 bases and J gave up 6 bases, with 9 bases separating them. The CDR3 has 13 residues. The CDR3 DNA reads TGTGCCAGCAGTTTCGAGGGCGGTCAGCCCCAGCATTTT. This sequence encodes CASSFEGGQPQHF.

This clone was counted between two and nine times. This chain connects TRBV5-1 to TRBJ2-7, with D unclear. The germline V gene has CDR1 SGHRS and CDR2 YFSETQ. The V end was cut by 0 bases, the J end by 7 bases, with 17 bases between. The CDR3 has 15 amino acids. CDR3 sequence reads: CASSLDPGAPREQYF. In nucleotides, the CDR3 is TGCGCCAGCAGCTTGGACCCTGGTGCCCCGAGGGAGCAGTACTTC.

The chain carries TRBV6-2 or TRBV6-3 and TRBJ1-1; no definite D call. With 2 bases removed from V and 8 bases from J, the gap between germline ends came to 12 bases. This CDR3 comprises 13 residues. CDR1 and CDR2 (germline): MNHEY, SVGEGT. The CDR3 nucleotides are TGTGCCAGCAGTTACGAGGGTAGTAAAGAAGCTTTCTTT. Residues: CASSYEGSKEAFF.

The chain joins TRBV7-9 to TRBJ2-7; D possibly corresponds to TRBD2 (6 bases). In germline, CDR1 is SEHNR, CDR2 FQNEAQ (reference sequence). The CDR3 loop spans 15 amino acids. V was shortened by 0 bases and J by 2 bases, with 11 bases between the two germline ends. This chain's CDR3 is CASSLARLVPYEQYF. The CDR3 DNA reads TGTGCCAGCAGCTTAGCGCGACTAGTACCCTACGAGCAGTACTTC.